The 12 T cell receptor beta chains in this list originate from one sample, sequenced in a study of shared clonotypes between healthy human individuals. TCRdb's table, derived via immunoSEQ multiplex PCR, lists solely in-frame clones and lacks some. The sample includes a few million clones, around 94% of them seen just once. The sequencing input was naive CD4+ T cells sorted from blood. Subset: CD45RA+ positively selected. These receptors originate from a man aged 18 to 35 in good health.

The CDR3 DNA reads TGCAGCGTTGTGACTCCTCTTAGCACAGATACGCAGTATTTT. This sequence encodes CSVVTPLSTDTQYF. The chain recombines TRBV29-1 with TRBJ2-3, with D hard to call. Germline V gene data show CDR1 as SQVTM and CDR2 as ANQGSEA. Trimming removed 4 bases from V and 0 bases from J, with 11 bases in between. The CDR3 length is 14 residues.

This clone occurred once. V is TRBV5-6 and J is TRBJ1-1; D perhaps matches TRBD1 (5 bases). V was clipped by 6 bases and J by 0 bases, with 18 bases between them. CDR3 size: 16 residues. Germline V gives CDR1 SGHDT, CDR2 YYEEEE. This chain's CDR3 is CASTPGGTFMNTEAFF. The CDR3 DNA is TGTGCCAGCACCCCGGGGGGAACCTTCATGAACACTGAAGCTTTCTTT.

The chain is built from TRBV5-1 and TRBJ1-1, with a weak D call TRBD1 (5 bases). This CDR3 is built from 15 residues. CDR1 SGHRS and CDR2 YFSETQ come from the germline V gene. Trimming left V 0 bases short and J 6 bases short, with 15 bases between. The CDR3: CASSLVLGREAEAFF. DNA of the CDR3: TGCGCCAGCAGCTTGGTCCTAGGCAGGGAAGCTGAAGCTTTCTTT.

The CDR3 spells CASSPGAERKNTEAFF. CDR3 DNA: TGTGCCAGCTCACCAGGGGCGGAAAGGAAGAACACTGAAGCTTTCTTT. The chain links TRBV18 to TRBJ1-1, with D tentatively TRBD1 (5 bases). CDR3 length equals 16 residues. CDR1 KGHSH and CDR2 LQKENI come from the germline V gene. Trimming removed 2 bases at V and 1 base at J, with 14 bases between.

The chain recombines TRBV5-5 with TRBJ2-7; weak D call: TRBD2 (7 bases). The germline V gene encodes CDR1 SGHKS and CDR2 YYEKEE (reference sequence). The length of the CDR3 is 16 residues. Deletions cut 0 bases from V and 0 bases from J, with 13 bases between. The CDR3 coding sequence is TGTGCCAGCAGCTTGGCTAGAGCGGGACACTCCTACGAGCAGTACTTC. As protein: CASSLARAGHSYEQYF. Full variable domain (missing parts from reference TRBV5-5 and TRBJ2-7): DAGVTQSPTHLIKTRGQQVTLRCSPISGHKSVSWYQQVLGQGPQFIFQYYEKEERGRGNFPDRFSARQFPNYSSELNVNALLLGDSALYLCASSLARAGHSYEQYFGPGTRLTVT.

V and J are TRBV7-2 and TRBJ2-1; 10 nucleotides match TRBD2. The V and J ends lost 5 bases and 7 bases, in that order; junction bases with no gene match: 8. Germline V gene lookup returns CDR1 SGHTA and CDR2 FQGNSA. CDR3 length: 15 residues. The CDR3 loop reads CASSTSSGSGNEQFF. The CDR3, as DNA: TGTGCCAGCAGCACTTCTAGCGGGAGTGGGAATGAGCAGTTCTTC.

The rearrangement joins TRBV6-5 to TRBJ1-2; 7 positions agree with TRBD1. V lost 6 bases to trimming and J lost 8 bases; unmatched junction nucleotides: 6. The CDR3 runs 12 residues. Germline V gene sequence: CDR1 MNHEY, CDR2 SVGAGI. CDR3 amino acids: CASRGQLLGYTF. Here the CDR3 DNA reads TGTGCCAGCAGGGGACAGCTTTTGGGCTACACCTTC.

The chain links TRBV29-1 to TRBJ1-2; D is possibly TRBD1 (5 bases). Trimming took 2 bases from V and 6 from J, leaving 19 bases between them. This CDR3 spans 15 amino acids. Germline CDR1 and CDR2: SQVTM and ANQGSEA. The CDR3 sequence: CSVESWGEVGDGYTF. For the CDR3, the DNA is TGCAGCGTTGAATCCTGGGGGGAGGTCGGAGATGGCTACACCTTC.

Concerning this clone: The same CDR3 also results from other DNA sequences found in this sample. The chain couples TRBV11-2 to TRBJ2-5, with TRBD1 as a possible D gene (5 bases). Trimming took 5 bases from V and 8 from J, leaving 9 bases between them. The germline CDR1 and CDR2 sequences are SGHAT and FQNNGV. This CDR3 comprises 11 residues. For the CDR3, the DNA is TGTGCCAGCAGCCTACAGGAAACCCAGTACTTC. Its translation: CASSLQETQYF.

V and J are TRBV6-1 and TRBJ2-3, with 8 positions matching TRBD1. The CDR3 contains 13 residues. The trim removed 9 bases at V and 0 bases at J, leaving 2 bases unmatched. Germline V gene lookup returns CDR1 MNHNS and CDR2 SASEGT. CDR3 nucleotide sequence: TGTGCCAGGAGGACAGGGAGCACAGATACGCAGTATTTT. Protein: CARRTGSTDTQYF.

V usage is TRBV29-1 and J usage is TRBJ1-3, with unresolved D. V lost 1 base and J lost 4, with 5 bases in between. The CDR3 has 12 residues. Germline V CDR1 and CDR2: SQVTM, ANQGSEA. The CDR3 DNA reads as TGCAGCGTTGAAGTTGTAGGAAACACCATATATTTT. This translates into CSVEVVGNTIYF.

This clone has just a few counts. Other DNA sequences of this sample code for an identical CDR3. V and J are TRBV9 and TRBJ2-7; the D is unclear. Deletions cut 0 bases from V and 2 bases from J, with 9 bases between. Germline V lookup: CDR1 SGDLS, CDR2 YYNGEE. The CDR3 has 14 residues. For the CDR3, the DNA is TGTGCCAGCAGCGTAGATCCAGGACCCTACGAGCAGTACTTC. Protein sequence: CASSVDPGPYEQYF.